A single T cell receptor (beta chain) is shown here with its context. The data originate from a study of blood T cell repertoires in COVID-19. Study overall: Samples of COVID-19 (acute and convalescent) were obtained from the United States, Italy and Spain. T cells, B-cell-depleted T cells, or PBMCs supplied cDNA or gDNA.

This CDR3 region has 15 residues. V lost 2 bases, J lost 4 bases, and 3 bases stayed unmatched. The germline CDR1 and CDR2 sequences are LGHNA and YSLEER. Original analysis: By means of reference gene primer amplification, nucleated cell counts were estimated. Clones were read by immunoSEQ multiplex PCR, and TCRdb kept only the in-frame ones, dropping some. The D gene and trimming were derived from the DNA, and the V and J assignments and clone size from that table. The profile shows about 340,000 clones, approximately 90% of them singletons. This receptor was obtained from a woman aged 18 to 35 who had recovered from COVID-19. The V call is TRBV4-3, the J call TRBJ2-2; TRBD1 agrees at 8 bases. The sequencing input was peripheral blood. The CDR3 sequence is CASSQMTGATGELFF. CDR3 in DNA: TGCGCCAGCAGCCAAATGACAGGGGCCACCGGGGAGCTGTTTTTT.